The next 20 T cell receptor beta chains were all read from a single sample in a study of identical twins. In TCRdb, the 5' RACE reads were re-called with MiXCR into one record per CDR3 protein. The data contain around 490,000 distinct CDR3 sequences, roughly an eighth of them singletons. The same specimen was also included in a second study, on yellow fever vaccine responses in identical twins.

The sequenced material came from CD4+ T cells sorted from blood. These receptor sequences come from a woman between 18 and 29 years old in good health.

The chain recombines TRBV6-1 with TRBJ2-1, with D hard to call. CDR1 and CDR2 from the germline V gene are MNHNS and SASEGT. CDR3 length: 15 amino acids. V lost 6 bases, J lost 6 bases, and 18 bases lay in between. The DNA of the CDR3 is TGTGCCAGCAGGGGGTCGAGGACCGGGTCCAATGAGCAGTTCTTC. Residues: CASRGSRTGSNEQFF.

V gene TRBV2 combines with J gene TRBJ2-3, with D unresolved. Germline CDR1 is SNHLY and CDR2 is FYNNEI. The CDR3 length is 14 residues. Trimming pared 6 bases from V and 2 bases from J, leaving 12 bases between. The CDR3 is CASRVRLNTDTQYF. CDR3 DNA: TGTGCCAGCAGAGTAAGACTTAACACAGATACGCAGTATTTT.

This clonotype was seen only a few times. The chain recombines TRBV29-1 with TRBJ2-5; TRBD2 agrees at 12 bases. This CDR3 contains 18 residues. V was clipped by 1 base and J by 4 bases; unmatched bases: 13. CDR1 is SQVTM, CDR2 ANQGSEA, per germline. CDR3 loop: CSVEGRASGRALGETQYF. CDR3 DNA: TGCAGCGTTGAAGGTCGGGCTAGCGGGAGGGCCCTAGGAGAGACCCAGTACTTC.

This clonotype was counted only a few times. The V call is TRBV7-2, the J call TRBJ2-3; 9 nucleotides agree with TRBD2. The CDR3 has 16 residues. J was trimmed by 3 bases and V by 2 bases; bases with no gene match: 6. Germline CDR1 reads SGHTA; CDR2 reads FQGNSA. Here the CDR3 DNA reads TGTGCCAGCAGCTTATTGGGACTAGCAAATACAGATACGCAGTATTTT. It is translated as CASSLLGLANTDTQYF.

This clonotype has at least ten counts. The chain uses TRBV2 and TRBJ2-1; 8 bases agree with TRBD1. Germline CDR1 and CDR2: SNHLY and FYNNEI. V shed 7 bases, J shed 8 bases, and the junction held 10 bases outside the gene matches. The CDR3 runs 14 residues. DNA of the CDR3: TGTGCCAGCATTGACAGGGGATCGGTAGATGAGCAGTTCTTC. Protein: CASIDRGSVDEQFF.

This clonotype occurred a few times. The chain links TRBV7-9 to TRBJ2-2; D is uncertain. Per the germline V gene, CDR1 is SEHNR and CDR2 is FQNEAQ (reference sequence). The V gene lost 0 bases and the J gene lost 6 bases, with 14 bases spanning the gap. The CDR3 is made up of 16 amino acids. In DNA form, the CDR3 reads TGTGCCAGCAGCTTAGCGGCGAGCCTTCGTCCCGGGGAGCTGTTTTTT. Protein product: CASSLAASLRPGELFF.

The table lists this clonotype with a few counts. V is TRBV24-1 and J is TRBJ2-6; unclear D gene. The length of the CDR3 is 13 residues. In germline, CDR1 is KGHDR, CDR2 SFDVKD. The V and J ends lost 7 bases and 0 bases respectively, with 3 bases between them. Here the CDR3 reads CATRASGANVLTF. CDR3 DNA: TGTGCCACCAGGGCCTCTGGGGCCAACGTCCTGACTTTC.

There are many counts of this clonotype. The chain carries TRBV6-2 or TRBV6-3 and TRBJ1-6; D is unresolved. The length of the CDR3 is 18 residues. Looked up from germline, CDR1 is MNHEY and CDR2 is SVGEGT. The germline V and J ends were trimmed by 7 bases and 0 bases, with 19 bases remaining between them. The CDR3 spells CASTKGGRNRSYNSPLHF. The CDR3 DNA reads as TGTGCCAGCACGAAAGGTGGGAGAAACCGCTCCTATAATTCACCCCTCCACTTT.

This clonotype was picked up a small number of times. This chain joins TRBV12-3 or TRBV12-4 and TRBJ2-3; no reliable D call. The CDR3 consists of 14 residues. The V gene lost 3 bases and the J gene lost 2 bases, with 9 bases spanning the gap. In nucleotides, the CDR3 is TGTGCCAGCAGTTTCTCATCGGACACAGATACGCAGTATTTT. This codes for CASSFSSDTDTQYF.

This chain links TRBV18 with TRBJ1-1; D is unresolved. Germline V CDR1 and CDR2: KGHSH, LQKENI. Trimming pared 5 bases from V and 6 bases from J, leaving 16 bases between. There are 14 residues in the CDR3. CDR3 coding DNA: TGTGCCAGCTCAGCTGACATGCGGGGTGCTGAAGCTTTCTTT. This sequence encodes CASSADMRGAEAFF. Using reference TRBV18 and TRBJ1-1 for the parts outside the CDR3, the full variable domain is NAGVMQNPRHLVRRRGQEARLRCSPMKGHSHVYWYRQLPEEGLKFMVYLQKENIIDESGMPKERFSAEFPKEGPSILRIQQVVRGDSAAYFCASSADMRGAEAFFGQGTRLTVV.

The chain is built from TRBV19 and TRBJ1-5; 8 positions agree with TRBD1. Germline V gene lookup returns CDR1 LNHDA and CDR2 SQIVND (reference sequence). The trim removed 1 base at V and 3 bases at J, leaving 8 bases unmatched. This CDR3 is built from 17 residues. The CDR3 loop is CASSIGKTGVANQPQHF. CDR3 DNA: TGTGCCAGTAGTATAGGTAAGACAGGGGTGGCCAATCAGCCCCAGCATTTT.

The V gene is TRBV7-9, the J gene TRBJ2-7, with a weak D call TRBD2 (8 bases). CDR1 SEHNR and CDR2 FQNEAQ come from the germline V gene (reference sequence). The V end was cut by 3 bases, the J end by 4 bases, with 13 bases between. The CDR3 has 14 amino acids. DNA for the CDR3: TGTGCCAGCAGCTTGGGACAGCGGGGGTACGAGCAGTACTTC. This sequence encodes CASSLGQRGYEQYF.

The genes are TRBV7-2 and TRBJ2-5; a weak D match, TRBD2 (6 bases). CDR3 size: 14 residues. Germline V gene data show CDR1 as SGHTA and CDR2 as FQGNSA. Trimming cost V 7 bases and J 6 bases, with 18 bases left between them. The CDR3 sequence: CASNPNWDSQTQYF. The CDR3 nucleotides read TGTGCCAGCAACCCAAATTGGGACTCCCAGACCCAGTACTTC.

V is TRBV11-2 and J is TRBJ2-7; D not certain. Trimming took off 2 bases at V and 6 bases at J, with 14 bases between the two ends. The CDR3 spans 14 residues. CDR1 SGHAT and CDR2 FQNNGV come from the germline V gene. The CDR3 DNA reads TGTGCCAGCAGCTTATCTAGAGACCGTAGCGAGCAGTACTTC. Translation gives CASSLSRDRSEQYF.

This clonotype was seen a handful of times. V gene TRBV7-8 combines with J gene TRBJ2-7; possibly TRBD2 for D (7 bases). The CDR3 has 19 amino acids. Germline V gene data show CDR1 as SGHVS and CDR2 as FQNEAQ. The germline V and J ends were trimmed by 7 bases and 1 base, with 29 bases remaining between them. In DNA, the CDR3 is TGTGCCAGCACCAACCGAGCGGCTACGGGGGGCCTGAAATCCTACGAGCAGTACTTC. It specifies CASTNRAATGGLKSYEQYF.

The table lists this clonotype with a few counts. The chain is built from TRBV5-1 and TRBJ1-5; perhaps TRBD1 as D (5 bases). V lost 0 bases, J lost 5 bases, and 15 bases lay in between. CDR3 size: 16 residues. CDR1 is SGHRS and CDR2 is YFSETQ in the germline V gene. The CDR3 nucleotides are TGCGCCAGCAGCTTGGATGCGGTCGGAGGGGATCAGCCCCAGCATTTT. It codes for CASSLDAVGGDQPQHF. Full variable domain (missing parts from reference TRBV5-1 and TRBJ1-5): KAGVTQTPRYLIKTRGQQVTLSCSPISGHRSVSWYQQTPGQGLQFLFEYFSETQRNKGNFPGRFSGRQFSNSRSEMNVSTLELGDSALYLCASSLDAVGGDQPQHFGDGTRLSIL.

The J gene is TRBJ2-7, the V gene TRBV11-2; 7 nucleotides line up with TRBD1. CDR1 is SGHAT, CDR2 FQNNGV, per germline. CDR3 length: 13 residues. J lost 7 bases, V lost 9 bases, and 12 bases had no gene match. The CDR3, as DNA: TGTGCCAGTCAGGGACAGCGAACTGGGGAGCAGTACTTC. It encodes CASQGQRTGEQYF.

J is TRBJ2-1 and V is TRBV5-1; D gene ambiguous. The CDR3 is 16 amino acids. Trimming took 4 bases from V and 0 from J, leaving 14 bases between them. Germline V gene data show CDR1 as SGHRS and CDR2 as YFSETQ. The CDR3 sequence is CASSAGTVSSYNEQFF. The CDR3, as DNA: TGCGCCAGCAGCGCCGGCACAGTGAGCTCCTACAATGAGCAGTTCTTC.

This clonotype was counted a few times. The J gene is TRBJ2-1, the V gene TRBV2; D unresolved. The V gene's germline CDR1 is SNHLY and CDR2 FYNNEI. The CDR3 consists of 11 residues. Trimming cost V 7 bases and J 2 bases, with 3 bases left between them. The CDR3 protein is CASTAYNEQFF. CDR3 bases: TGTGCCAGCACGGCCTACAATGAGCAGTTCTTC.

This clonotype was seen repeatedly, ten times or more. The chain is built from TRBV4-3 and TRBJ1-4, with 8 bases aligning to TRBD1. Germline V gene lookup returns CDR1 LGHNA and CDR2 YSLEER. The CDR3 spans 13 residues. Germline trimming cut 1 base from V and 13 bases from J; bases unmatched to any gene: 5. CDR3 in amino acids: CASSQGLQGGLFF. The CDR3 nucleotides read TGCGCCAGCAGCCAAGGTCTACAGGGGGGACTGTTTTTT.